This TCR beta chain was profiled in a study of cytomegalovirus exposure and HLA in healthy donors. Whole-study results and caveats: What was likely a sequencing artifact was a cluster of highly shared sequence variants. Later analysis identified a missense DCLRE1C variant that was linked to TCR beta V- and J-gene trimming.

The V gene end was trimmed by 7 bases and the J gene end by 5 bases; junction bases not matched to a gene: 12. The CDR3 has 16 amino acids. Looked up from germline, CDR1 is LNHDA and CDR2 is SQIVND (reference sequence). This clone was recorded a few times. Its matching antigen is unknown. Researchers ran the PCR with 60 Vbeta and 13 Jbeta primers. The method was immunoSEQ multiplex PCR; TCRdb's version includes in-frame clones alone and lacks a portion of them. The sample consists of tens of thousands of clones, 65% to 70% of them appearing once. Sequencing used PBMCs. The chain has TRBV19 and TRBJ2-3; 10 bases map to TRBD2. This clonotype originated in a man aged 40-49 years in good health and CMV-seropositive. The DNA for the CDR3 is TGTGCCAGTATGGAGGGGGCTAGCGGGGGATTAGATACGCAGTATTTT. It encodes CASMEGASGGLDTQYF.